This TCR beta chain was recorded in a study of tumor and adjacent non-tumor tissue in lung cancer. The overall study: Histology: eleven to twelve adenocarcinoma, a couple of squamous cell carcinoma, 1 small cell lung cancer.

Three rounds of nested PCR, following a modified ARM-PCR protocol, produced the TCRbeta library. TCRdb analysed the multiplex PCR reads with MiXCR anew, one entry per CDR3 protein. The table has 130,000 or so distinct CDR3 sequences, about 66% seen once; the top ten hold roughly 13%. Overall study findings and caveats: Tumor repertoires had a smaller top 100 clone share than normal lung.

The template was RNA from unsorted bulk tissue. A remark on this clonotype: Its target is not known. Its ends do not fully match the called genes, so a read error is possible.

The sequencing sample was made of lung tumor tissue. The sequence derives from a man aged 25-45 years with non-small cell lung cancer.

CDR3 in amino acids: CPSTLGPLNTRELFF. The CDR3, as DNA: TGCCCCAGCACACTCGGACCGCTGAACACCAGGGAGCTGTTTTTT. This chain connects TRBV6-5 to TRBJ2-2; no definite D call. CDR1 MNHEY and CDR2 SVGAGI come from the germline V gene. The CDR3 extends over 15 amino acids.